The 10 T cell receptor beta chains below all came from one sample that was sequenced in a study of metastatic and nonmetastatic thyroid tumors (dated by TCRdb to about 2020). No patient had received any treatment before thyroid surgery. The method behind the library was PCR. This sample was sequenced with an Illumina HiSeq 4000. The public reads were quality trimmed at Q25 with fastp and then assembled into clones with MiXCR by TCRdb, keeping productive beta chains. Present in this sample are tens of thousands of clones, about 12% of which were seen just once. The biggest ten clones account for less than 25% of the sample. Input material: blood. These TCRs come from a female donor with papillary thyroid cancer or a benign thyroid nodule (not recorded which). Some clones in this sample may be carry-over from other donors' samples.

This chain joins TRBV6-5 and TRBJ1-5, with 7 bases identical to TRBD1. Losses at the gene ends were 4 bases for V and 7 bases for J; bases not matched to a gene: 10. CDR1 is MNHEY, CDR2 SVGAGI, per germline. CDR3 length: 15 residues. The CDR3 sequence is CASSLLDRVSQPQHF. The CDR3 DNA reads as TGTGCCAGCAGTTTGCTCGACAGGGTGTCCCAGCCCCAGCATTTT.

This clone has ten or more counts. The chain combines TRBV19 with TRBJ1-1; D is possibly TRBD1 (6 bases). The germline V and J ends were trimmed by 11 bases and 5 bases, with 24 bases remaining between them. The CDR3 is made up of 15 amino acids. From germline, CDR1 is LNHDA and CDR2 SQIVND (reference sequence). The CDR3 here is CASLKVQTGRTEAFF. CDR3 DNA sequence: TGTGCCTCCCTTAAGGTCCAGACAGGTCGAACTGAAGCTTTCTTT.

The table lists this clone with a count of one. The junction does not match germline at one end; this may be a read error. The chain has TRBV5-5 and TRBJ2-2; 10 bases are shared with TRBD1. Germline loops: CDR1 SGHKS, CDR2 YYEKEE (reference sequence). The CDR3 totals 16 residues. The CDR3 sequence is CASILEATGGLGELFF. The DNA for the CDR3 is TGTGCCAGCATCTTGGAGGCGACAGGGGGCTTAGGGGAGCTGTTTTTT.

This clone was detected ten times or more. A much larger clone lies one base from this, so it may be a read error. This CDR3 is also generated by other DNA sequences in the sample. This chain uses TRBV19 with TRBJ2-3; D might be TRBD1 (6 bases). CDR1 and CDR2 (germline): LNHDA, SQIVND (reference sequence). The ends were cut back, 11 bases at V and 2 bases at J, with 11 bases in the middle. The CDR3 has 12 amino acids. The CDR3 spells CASLGHTDTQYF. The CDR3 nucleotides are TGTGCCTCCCTGGGACACACAGATACGCAGTATTTT.

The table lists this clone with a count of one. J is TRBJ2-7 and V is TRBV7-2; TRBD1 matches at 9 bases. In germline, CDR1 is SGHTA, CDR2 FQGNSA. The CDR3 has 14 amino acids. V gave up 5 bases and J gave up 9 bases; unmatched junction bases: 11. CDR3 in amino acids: CASSASGTGKVQYF. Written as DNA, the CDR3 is TGTGCCAGCAGCGCGAGTGGGACAGGGAAGGTGCAGTACTTC. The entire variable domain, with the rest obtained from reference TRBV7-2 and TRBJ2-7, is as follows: GAGVSQSPSNKVTEKGKDVELRCDPISGHTALYWYRQSLGQGLEFLIYFQGNSAPDKSGLPSDRFSAERTGGSVSTLTIQRTQQEDSAVYLCASSASGTGKVQYFGPGTRLTVT.

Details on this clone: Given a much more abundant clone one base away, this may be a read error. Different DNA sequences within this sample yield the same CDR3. CDR3 coding DNA: TGTGCCAGCAGCATGACAGGGAGTCACTGTGGCTACACCTTC. Its translation is CASSMTGSHCGYTF. This chain uses TRBV14 with TRBJ1-2; 7 positions agree with TRBD1. Germline trimming cut 5 bases from V and 7 bases from J; bases unmatched to any gene: 10. This CDR3 contains 14 residues. Germline-derived CDR1 and CDR2 are SGHDN and FVKESK.

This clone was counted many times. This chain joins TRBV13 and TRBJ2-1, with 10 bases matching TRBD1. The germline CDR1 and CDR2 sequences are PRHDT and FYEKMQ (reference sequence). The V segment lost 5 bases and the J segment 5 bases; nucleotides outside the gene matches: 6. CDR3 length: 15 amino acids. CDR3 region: CASSHRQGADNEQFF. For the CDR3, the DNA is TGTGCCAGCAGCCACCGACAGGGGGCGGACAATGAGCAGTTCTTC.

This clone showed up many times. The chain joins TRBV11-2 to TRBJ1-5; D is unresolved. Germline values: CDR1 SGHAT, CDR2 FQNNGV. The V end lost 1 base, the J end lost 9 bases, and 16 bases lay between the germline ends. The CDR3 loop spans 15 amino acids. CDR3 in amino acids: CASSLGEGVGMPQHF. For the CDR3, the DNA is TGTGCCAGCAGCTTAGGAGAAGGCGTAGGGATGCCCCAGCATTTT.

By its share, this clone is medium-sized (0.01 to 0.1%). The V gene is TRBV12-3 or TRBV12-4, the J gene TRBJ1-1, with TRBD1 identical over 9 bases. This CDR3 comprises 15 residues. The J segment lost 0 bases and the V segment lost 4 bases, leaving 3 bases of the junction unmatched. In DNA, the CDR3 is TGTGCCAGCAGTTCGGGGACAGGGATGAACACTGAAGCTTTCTTT. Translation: CASSSGTGMNTEAFF.

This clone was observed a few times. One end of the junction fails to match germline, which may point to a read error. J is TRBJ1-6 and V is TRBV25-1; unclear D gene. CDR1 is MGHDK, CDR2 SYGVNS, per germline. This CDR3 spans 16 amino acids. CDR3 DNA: TGTGCCAGCAGTAAGGGTGTCGTCCCCGAACGTTCATCCCTCCACTTT. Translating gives CASSKGVVPERSSLHF.